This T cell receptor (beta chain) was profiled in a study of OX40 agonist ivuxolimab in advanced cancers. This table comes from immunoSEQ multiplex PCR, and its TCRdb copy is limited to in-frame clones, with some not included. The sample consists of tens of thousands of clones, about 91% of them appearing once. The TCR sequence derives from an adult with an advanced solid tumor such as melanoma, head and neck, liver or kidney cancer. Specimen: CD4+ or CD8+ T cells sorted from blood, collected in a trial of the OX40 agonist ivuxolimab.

DNA for the CDR3: TGTGCCATCAGTGAGACTCTGAAGACGTCCGAGCAGTACTTC. Translated, it gives CAISETLKTSEQYF. J is TRBJ2-7 and V is TRBV10-3; D unclear. The germline CDR1 and CDR2 sequences are ENHRY and SYGVKD. The CDR3 is 14 amino acids. V lost 2 bases and J 6 bases, leaving 14 bases between the germline ends.